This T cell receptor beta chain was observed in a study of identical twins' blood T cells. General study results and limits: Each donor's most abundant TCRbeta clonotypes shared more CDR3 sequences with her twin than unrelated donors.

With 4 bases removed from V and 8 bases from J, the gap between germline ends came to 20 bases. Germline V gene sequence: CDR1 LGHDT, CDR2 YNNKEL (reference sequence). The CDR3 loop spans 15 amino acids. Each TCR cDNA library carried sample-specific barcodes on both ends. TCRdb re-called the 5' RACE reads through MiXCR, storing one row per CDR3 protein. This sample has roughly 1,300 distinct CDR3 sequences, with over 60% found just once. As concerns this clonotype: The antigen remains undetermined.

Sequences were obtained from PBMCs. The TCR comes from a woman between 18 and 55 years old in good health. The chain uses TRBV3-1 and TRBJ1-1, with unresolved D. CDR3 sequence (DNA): TGTGCCAGCAGCCCATCACACAGTGCTTATTCGGAAGCTTTCTTT. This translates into CASSPSHSAYSEAFF. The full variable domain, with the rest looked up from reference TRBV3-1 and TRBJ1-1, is DTAVSQTPKYLVTQMGNDKSIKCEQNLGHDTMYWYKQDSKKFLKIMFSYNNKELIINETVPNRFSPKSPDKAHLNLHINSLELGDSAVYFCASSPSHSAYSEAFFGQGTRLTVV.